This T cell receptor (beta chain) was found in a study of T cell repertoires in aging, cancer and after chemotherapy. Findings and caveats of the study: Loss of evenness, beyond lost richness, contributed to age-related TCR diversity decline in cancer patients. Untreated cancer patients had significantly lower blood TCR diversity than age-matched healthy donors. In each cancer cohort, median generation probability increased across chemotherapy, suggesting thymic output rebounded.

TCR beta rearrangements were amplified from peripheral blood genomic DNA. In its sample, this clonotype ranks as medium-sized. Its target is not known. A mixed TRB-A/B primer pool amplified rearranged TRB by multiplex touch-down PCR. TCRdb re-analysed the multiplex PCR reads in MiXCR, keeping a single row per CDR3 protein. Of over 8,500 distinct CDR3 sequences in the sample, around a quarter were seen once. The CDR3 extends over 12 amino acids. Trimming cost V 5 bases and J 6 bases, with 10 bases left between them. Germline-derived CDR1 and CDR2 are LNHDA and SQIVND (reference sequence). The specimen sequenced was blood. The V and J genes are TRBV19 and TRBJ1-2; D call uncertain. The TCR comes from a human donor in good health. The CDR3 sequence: CASSPQTDGYTF. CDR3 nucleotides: TGTGCCAGTAGTCCGCAGACGGATGGCTACACCTTC.